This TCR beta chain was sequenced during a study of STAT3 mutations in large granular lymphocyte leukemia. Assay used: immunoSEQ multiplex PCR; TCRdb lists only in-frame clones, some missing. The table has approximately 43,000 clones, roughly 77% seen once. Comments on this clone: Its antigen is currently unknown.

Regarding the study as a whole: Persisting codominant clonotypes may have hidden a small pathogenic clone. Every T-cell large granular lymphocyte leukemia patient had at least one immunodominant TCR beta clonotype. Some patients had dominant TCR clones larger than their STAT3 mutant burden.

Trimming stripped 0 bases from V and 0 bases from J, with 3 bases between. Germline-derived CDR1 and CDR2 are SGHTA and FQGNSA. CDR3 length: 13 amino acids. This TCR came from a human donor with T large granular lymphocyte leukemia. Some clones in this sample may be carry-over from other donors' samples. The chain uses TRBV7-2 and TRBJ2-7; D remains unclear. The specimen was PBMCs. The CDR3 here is CASSLAVSYEQYF. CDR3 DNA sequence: TGTGCCAGCAGCTTAGCGGTCTCCTACGAGCAGTACTTC.